This T cell receptor (beta chain) was captured in a study of long-term antiretroviral therapy in people with HIV. Overall study results and limits: Transplant donor controls retained higher diversity, though diversity increased after ART. Pre-ART expanded TRB clones stayed dominant throughout, though often decreasing after ART. HIV repertoires spanned narrower CDR3 length ranges than controls.

In regard to this clone: Its antigen is unidentified.

The CDR3 sequence is 15 residues long. Germline CDR1 KGHSH, CDR2 LQKENI. Trimming cost V 6 bases and J 9 bases; bases outside gene matches: 7. immunoSEQ v3.0 was run at survey level. TCRdb's copy holds only in-frame clones and misses some; the assay was immunoSEQ multiplex PCR. The sample has tens of thousands of clones, roughly four fifths seen once. The chain joins TRBV18 to TRBJ2-1; 14 positions match TRBD2. The sequencing used unsorted PBMCs, collected 0.2 years after starting antiretroviral therapy. This receptor was taken from a woman aged 30 to 39 with HIV. In DNA form, the CDR3 reads TGTGCCAGCTCCCCGACTAGCGGGGGGGCCGGTGAGCAGTTCTTC. Translated, it gives CASSPTSGGAGEQFF.